The sequence of this TCR beta chain was determined in a study of cytomegalovirus exposure and HLA in healthy donors. Study-wide results and limits: First-cohort TCR clusters tended to co-occur in the roughly 120 validation repertoires, a later analysis found. Reported results showed that the classifier diagnosed cytomegalovirus status with high specificity and sensitivity. The study put 150 or so TCR beta chains on its list as cytomegalovirus-associated.

To note about this clone: The antigen remains undetermined.

V lost 0 bases to trimming and J lost 6 bases, with 9 bases between them. This CDR3 contains 14 residues. Looked up from germline, CDR1 is SGHNT and CDR2 is YYREEE (reference sequence). TCRdb keeps only in-frame clones here, not all; method: immunoSEQ multiplex PCR. The sample includes over 100,000 clones, around 89% of them seen just once. V gene TRBV5-4 combines with J gene TRBJ2-2; weak D call: TRBD2 (5 bases). This receptor was taken from a woman aged 18 to 35 in good health and CMV-seropositive. The sequencing sample was made of PBMCs. The CDR3 DNA reads TGTGCCAGCAGCTTGGAGGACTGGGCCGGGGAGCTGTTTTTT. Translating gives CASSLEDWAGELFF.